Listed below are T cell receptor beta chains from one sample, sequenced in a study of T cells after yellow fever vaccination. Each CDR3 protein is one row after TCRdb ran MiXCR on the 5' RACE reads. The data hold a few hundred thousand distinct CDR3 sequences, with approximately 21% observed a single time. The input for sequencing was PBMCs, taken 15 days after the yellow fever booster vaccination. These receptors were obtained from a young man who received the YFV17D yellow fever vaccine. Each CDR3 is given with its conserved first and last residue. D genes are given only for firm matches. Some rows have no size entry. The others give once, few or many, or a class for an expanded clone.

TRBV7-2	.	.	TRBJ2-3	CASSLFSRTDTQYF	TGTGCCAGCAGCTTATTTAGCCGCACAGATACGCAGTATTTT
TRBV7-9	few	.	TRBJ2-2	CASSNLEGAGELFF	TGTGCCAGCAGCAACCTGGAGGGCGCCGGGGAGCTGTTTTTT
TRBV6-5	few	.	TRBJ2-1	CASYPFGGEQFF	TGTGCCAGCTACCCTTTCGGGGGTGAGCAGTTCTTC
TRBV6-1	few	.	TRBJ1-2	CASSEALRQGYGYTF	TGTGCCAGCAGTGAAGCGCTCAGGCAGGGGTATGGCTACACCTTC
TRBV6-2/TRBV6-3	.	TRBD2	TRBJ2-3	CASSYLRPSGRRPVNPSTDTQYF	TGTGCCAGCAGTTACTTGCGGCCTAGCGGGAGGCGCCCCGTGAATCCTAGCACAGATACGCAGTATTTT
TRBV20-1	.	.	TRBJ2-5	CSARERKWYQETQYF	TGCAGTGCTAGAGAAAGAAAGTGGTACCAAGAGACCCAGTACTTC
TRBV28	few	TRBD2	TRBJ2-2	CASSLLTSGNADHTGELFF	TGTGCCAGCAGTTTATTGACTAGCGGAAATGCCGATCACACCGGGGAGCTGTTTTTT
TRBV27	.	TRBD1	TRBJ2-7	CASSGLGTGGNEQYF	TGTGCCAGCAGTGGCCTAGGGACAGGGGGCAACGAGCAGTACTTC
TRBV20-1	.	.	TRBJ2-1	CSAAQANEQFF	TGCAGTGCTGCCCAGGCCAATGAGCAGTTCTTC
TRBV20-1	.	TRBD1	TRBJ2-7	CSAARATGASYEQYF	TGCAGTGCTGCCCGCGCCACAGGGGCCTCCTACGAGCAGTACTTC
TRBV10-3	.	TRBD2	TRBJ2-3	CAISEGPGLADTQYF	TGTGCCATCAGTGAGGGGCCGGGACTAGCGGATACGCAGTATTTT
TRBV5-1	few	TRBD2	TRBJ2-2	CASSFRLAGGDRELFF	TGCGCCAGCAGCTTTCGACTAGCGGGAGGAGACCGGGAGCTGTTTTTT
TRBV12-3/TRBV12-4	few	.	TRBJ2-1	CASSLSIKEQFF	TGTGCCAGCAGTTTATCTATTAAGGAGCAGTTCTTC
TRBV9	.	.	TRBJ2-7	CASGRWQGDNKQYF	TGTGCCAGCGGTCGCTGGCAGGGTGACAACAAGCAGTACTTC
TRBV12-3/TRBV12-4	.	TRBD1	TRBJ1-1	CASSYYRGANTEAFF	TGTGCCAGCAGTTATTACAGGGGAGCGAACACTGAAGCTTTCTTT
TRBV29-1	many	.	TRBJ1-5	CSVGENSNQPQHF	TGCAGCGTAGGTGAAAATAGCAATCAGCCCCAGCATTTT
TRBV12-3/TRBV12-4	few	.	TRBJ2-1	CASSTGAPYEQFF	TGTGCCAGCAGTACCGGGGCCCCTTATGAGCAGTTCTTC
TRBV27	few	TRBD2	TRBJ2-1	CASSLLAGVYEQFF	TGTGCCAGCAGTTTGCTAGCGGGAGTTTATGAGCAGTTCTTC
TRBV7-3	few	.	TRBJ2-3	CASSLHRTSTDTQYF	TGTGCCAGCAGCTTACACAGGACTAGCACAGATACGCAGTATTTT
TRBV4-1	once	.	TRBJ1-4	CASSRPTENEKLFF	TGCGCCAGCAGTCGCCCGACAGAAAATGAAAAACTGTTTTTT
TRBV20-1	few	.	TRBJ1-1	CSASPGGSLNTEAFF	TGCAGTGCTAGCCCGGGGGGCAGCCTGAACACTGAAGCTTTCTTT
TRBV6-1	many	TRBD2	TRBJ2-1	CASSIAGGPEAYNEQFF	TGTGCCAGCAGCATAGCGGGAGGCCCCGAGGCCTACAATGAGCAGTTCTTC
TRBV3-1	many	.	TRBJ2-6	CASRHRAGANVLTF	TGTGCCAGCAGGCACAGGGCTGGGGCCAACGTCCTGACTTTC
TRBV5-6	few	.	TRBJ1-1	CASSSTGSEAFF	TGTGCCAGCAGCTCCACGGGGTCTGAAGCTTTCTTT
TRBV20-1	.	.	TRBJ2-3	CSASEVGPLDTQYF	TGCAGTGCTAGTGAAGTGGGGCCGTTAGATACGCAGTATTTT
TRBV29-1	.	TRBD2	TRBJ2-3	CSVALAGGATDTQYF	TGCAGCGTTGCCCTAGCGGGAGGGGCAACAGATACGCAGTATTTT
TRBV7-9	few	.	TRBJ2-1	CASTMTNEQFF	TGTGCCAGCACCATGACCAATGAGCAGTTCTTC
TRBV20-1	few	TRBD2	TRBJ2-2	CSAPRAGVGGELFF	TGCAGTGCCCCACGCGCGGGAGTCGGCGGGGAGCTGTTTTTT
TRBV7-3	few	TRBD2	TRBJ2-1	CASSLGLGLADGEQFF	TGTGCCAGCAGCTTGGGGTTGGGACTAGCGGATGGTGAGCAGTTCTTC
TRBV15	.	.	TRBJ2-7	CATSRAGTTGEQYF	TGTGCCACCAGCAGGGCTGGAACAACGGGGGAGCAGTACTTC
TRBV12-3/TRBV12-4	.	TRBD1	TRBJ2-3	CASSWTGYRDTQYF	TGTGCCAGCAGCTGGACAGGGTATAGAGATACGCAGTATTTT
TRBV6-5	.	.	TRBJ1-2	CAKLSILGGYTF	TGTGCCAAACTCTCCATCCTGGGTGGCTACACCTTC
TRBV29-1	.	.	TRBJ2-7	CSVERGNEQYF	TGCAGCGTTGAACGGGGCAACGAGCAGTACTTC
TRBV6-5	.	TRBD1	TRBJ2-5	CASISPPGQEYF	TGTGCCAGCATTTCACCCCCGGGACAGGAGTACTTC
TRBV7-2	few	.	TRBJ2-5	CASSPRGLKETQYF	TGTGCCAGCAGCCCCCGGGGTCTAAAAGAGACCCAGTACTTC
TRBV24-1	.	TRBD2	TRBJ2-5	CATSETSGSSQETQYF	TGTGCCACCAGTGAAACTAGCGGGAGCTCCCAAGAGACCCAGTACTTC
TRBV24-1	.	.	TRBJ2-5	CATSDSSFDGSRTQYF	TGTGCCACCAGTGATTCCTCCTTCGACGGCTCCAGGACCCAGTACTTC
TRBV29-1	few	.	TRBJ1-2	CSVGGSDGYTF	TGCAGCGTTGGGGGGTCTGATGGCTACACCTTC
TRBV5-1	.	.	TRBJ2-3	CASSPYSSPTDTQYF	TGCGCCAGCAGCCCGTATAGCAGCCCCACAGATACGCAGTATTTT
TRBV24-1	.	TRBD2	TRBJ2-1	CATSDLAGGSYNEQFF	TGTGCCACCAGTGACTTAGCGGGAGGCTCCTACAATGAGCAGTTCTTC
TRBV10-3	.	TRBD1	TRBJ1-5	CAISEGQGQPQHF	TGTGCCATCAGCGAGGGACAGGGCCAGCCCCAGCATTTT
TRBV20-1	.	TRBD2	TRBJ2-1	CSAITSGSLRDEQFF	TGCAGTGCTATCACTAGCGGGAGTCTTCGGGATGAGCAGTTCTTC
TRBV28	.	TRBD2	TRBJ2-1	CASSPGLAKQFF	TGTGCCAGCAGCCCCGGACTAGCAAAGCAGTTCTTC
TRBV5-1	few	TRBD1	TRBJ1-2	CASSSSGTEGGYTF	TGCGCCAGCAGCTCCTCCGGGACAGAAGGTGGCTACACCTTC
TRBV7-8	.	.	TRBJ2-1	CASSLDRPRPRNSYNEQFF	TGTGCCAGCAGCTTGGACAGACCAAGACCCAGAAACTCCTACAATGAGCAGTTCTTC
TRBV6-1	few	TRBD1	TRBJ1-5	CASSRDSTLPQHF	TGTGCCAGCAGCAGGGACAGTACATTGCCCCAGCATTTT
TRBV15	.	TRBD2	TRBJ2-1	CATSRDLGAGYEQFF	TGTGCCACCAGCAGAGATCTGGGAGCGGGGTATGAGCAGTTCTTC
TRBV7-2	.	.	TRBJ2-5	CASSFGEQETRYF	TGTGCCAGCAGCTTCGGGGAGCAAGAGACCCGGTACTTC
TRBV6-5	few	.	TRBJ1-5	CASSFAGVGQPQHF	TGTGCCAGCAGTTTTGCCGGAGTAGGTCAGCCCCAGCATTTT
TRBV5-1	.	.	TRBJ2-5	CASSPEGWETQYF	TGCGCCAGCAGCCCCGAGGGATGGGAGACCCAGTACTTC
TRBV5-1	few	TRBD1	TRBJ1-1	CASSVQGSVEAFF	TGCGCCAGCAGTGTACAGGGGTCCGTTGAAGCTTTCTTT
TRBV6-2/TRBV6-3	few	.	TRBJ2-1	CASSYGYYNEQFF	TGTGCCAGCAGTTACGGCTACTACAATGAGCAGTTCTTC
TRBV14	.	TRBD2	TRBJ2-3	CASSHGLAGGPTDTQYF	TGTGCCAGCAGCCACGGACTAGCGGGAGGGCCGACAGATACGCAGTATTTT